This is a list of T cell receptor beta chains from one sample in a study of spatial heterogeneity in lung cancer. TCRdb re-called the 5' RACE reads through MiXCR, storing one row per CDR3 protein. The sample yields some 30,000 distinct CDR3 sequences, over 5% seen once. The sample here was PBMCs, taken at follow-up. All receptors derive from a female donor with early-stage non-small cell lung cancer. Each CDR3 is given with its conserved first and last residue. Fields, in order: V gene, J gene, D gene, clone size, CDR3 protein, CDR3 DNA. D genes are given only for firm matches. The size of a clone is reported for some rows only, either as once, few or many, or as a class for expanded clones.

>TRBV25-1|TRBJ2-7|-|many
CASSKRTGTYEQYF
TGTGCCAGCAGTAAGCGGACGGGGACCTACGAGCAGTACTTC
>TRBV3-1|TRBJ2-1|-|many
CASSQGQGWADEQFF
TGTGCCAGCAGCCAAGGTCAGGGGTGGGCGGATGAGCAGTTCTTC
>TRBV6-5|TRBJ2-7|-|many
CASSYSPPGHSSYEQYF
TGTGCCAGCAGTTACTCCCCACCGGGACACAGCTCCTACGAGCAGTACTTC
>TRBV6-6|TRBJ2-3|TRBD2|few
CASTQSGRGTDTQYF
TGTGCCAGCACACAAAGCGGGAGGGGCACAGATACGCAGTATTTT
>TRBV7-6|TRBJ2-1|TRBD1|many
CASSLATGGGEQFF
TGTGCCAGCAGCTTAGCTACAGGGGGCGGTGAGCAGTTCTTC
>TRBV6-2/TRBV6-3|TRBJ2-7|-|many
CASSRGGRPIGEQYF
TGTGCCAGCAGTCGAGGCGGAAGACCTATAGGCGAGCAGTACTTC
>TRBV5-4|TRBJ1-1|-|many
CASSLGGGSTEAFF
TGTGCCAGCAGCTTGGGAGGGGGGTCCACTGAAGCTTTCTTT
>TRBV7-9|TRBJ2-5|TRBD1|many
CASSSGQSQETQYF
TGTGCCAGCAGTTCGGGACAGAGCCAAGAGACCCAGTACTTC
>TRBV15|TRBJ1-4|TRBD1|many
CATSRDQDRAFF
TGTGCCACCAGCAGAGATCAAGACAGGGCATTTTTT
>TRBV11-2|TRBJ2-7|-|many
CASTLRQVSYEQYF
TGTGCCAGCACCCTTCGACAGGTGTCGTACGAGCAGTACTTC
>TRBV11-2|TRBJ2-1|-|many
CASSLDQGWDEQFF
TGTGCCAGCAGCTTAGATCAAGGTTGGGATGAGCAGTTCTTC
>TRBV28|TRBJ1-1|-|many
CASSLIDTEAFF
TGTGCCAGCAGTTTAATCGACACTGAAGCTTTCTTT
>TRBV7-2|TRBJ2-2|-|many
CASSLSATGELFF
TGTGCCAGCAGCTTATCGGCCACCGGGGAGCTGTTTTTT
>TRBV5-4|TRBJ2-5|-|many
CASSHVAGAQETQYF
TGTGCCAGCAGCCATGTAGCCGGGGCGCAGGAGACCCAGTACTTC
>TRBV19|TRBJ1-5|TRBD1|many
CASMAGGVNQPQHF
TGTGCCAGTATGGCAGGGGGCGTCAATCAGCCCCAGCATTTT
>TRBV12-3/TRBV12-4|TRBJ1-3|-|many
CASSTGVGTIYF
TGTGCCAGCAGTACAGGCGTCGGCACCATATATTTT
>TRBV29-1|TRBJ2-1|-|many
CSVVSRKQGYNEQFF
TGCAGCGTTGTTTCGAGGAAACAGGGATACAATGAGCAGTTCTTC
>TRBV27|TRBJ2-7|-|many
CASSGTGYSYEQYF
TGTGCCAGCAGTGGGACCGGATACTCCTACGAGCAGTACTTC
>TRBV5-6|TRBJ2-5|-|many
CASSVTPTASQETQYF
TGTGCCAGCAGCGTGACCCCGACAGCGTCGCAAGAGACCCAGTACTTC
>TRBV30|TRBJ2-1|TRBD2|many
CAWTLIAGTLSSYNEQFF
TGTGCCTGGACGCTGATAGCGGGCACCCTAAGCTCCTACAATGAGCAGTTCTTC
>TRBV20-1|TRBJ1-1|-|many
CSAPGDRPTEAFF
TGCAGTGCTCCCGGAGACAGGCCCACTGAAGCTTTCTTT
>TRBV19|TRBJ2-2|TRBD2|many
CASRGLAGTGELFF
TGTGCCAGTAGGGGACTAGCGGGAACCGGGGAGCTGTTTTTT
>TRBV5-1|TRBJ2-7|TRBD2|many
CASSSSGGLQGNEQYF
TGCGCCAGCAGCTCCTCGGGGGGGCTACAGGGAAACGAGCAGTACTTC
>TRBV5-4|TRBJ1-1|-|many
CASSGRAGENTEAFF
TGTGCCAGCAGCGGGAGGGCAGGGGAGAACACTGAAGCTTTCTTT
>TRBV2|TRBJ2-3|-|many
CASSEARANTDTQYF
TGTGCCAGCAGTGAAGCGCGGGCTAACACAGATACGCAGTATTTT
>TRBV24-1|TRBJ2-7|TRBD2|few
CATSHSGSGEQYF
TGTGCCACCAGCCATAGCGGGTCAGGAGAGCAGTACTTC
>TRBV7-9|TRBJ2-3|-|many
CASSSAARADTQYF
TGTGCCAGCAGCTCCGCCGCCAGGGCAGATACGCAGTATTTT
>TRBV13|TRBJ2-7|TRBD2|many
CASSLGQRGPSYEQYF
TGTGCCAGCAGCTTAGGACAGCGGGGGCCCTCCTACGAGCAGTACTTC
>TRBV7-2|TRBJ2-1|-|many
CASKQGFAYNEQFF
TGTGCCAGCAAGCAAGGGTTCGCCTACAATGAGCAGTTCTTC
>TRBV20-1|TRBJ2-7|-|medium-sized
CSARLGHSYEQYF
TGCAGTGCTAGGCTCGGCCACTCCTACGAGCAGTACTTC
>TRBV3-1|TRBJ2-7|-|medium-sized
CASSQDLRREQYF
TGTGCCAGCAGCCAAGACCTACGGCGCGAGCAGTACTTC
>TRBV7-3|TRBJ2-7|TRBD1|many
CASSKDRGAYEQYF
TGTGCCAGCAGCAAGGACAGGGGTGCCTACGAGCAGTACTTC
>TRBV12-3/TRBV12-4|TRBJ2-2|-|-
CASSLAGNTGELFF
TGTGCCAGCAGTTTAGCGGGGAACACCGGGGAGCTGTTTTTT
>TRBV28|TRBJ2-3|-|-
CASQSSTDTQYF
TGTGCCAGCCAATCGAGCACAGATACGCAGTATTTT
>TRBV4-3|TRBJ2-7|-|many
CASSQDQKSRVGF
TGCGCCAGCAGCCAAGATCAGAAGTCCAGGGTGGGCTTC
>TRBV29-1|TRBJ1-2|TRBD1|many
CSVEAGGESYGYTF
TGCAGCGTTGAAGCAGGGGGCGAGAGCTATGGCTACACCTTC
>TRBV5-1|TRBJ2-7|-|many
CASSLGPGSSYEQYF
TGCGCCAGCAGCTTGGGTCCAGGCAGTTCCTACGAGCAGTACTTC